These 5 T cell receptor beta chains came from one sample sequenced in a study of PD-L1 blockade in urothelial cancer. The time point was: pretreatment peripheral blood. Profiling relied on immunoSEQ multiplex PCR, and the TCRdb table lists in-frame clones only, not all of them. The repertoire holds about 55,000 clones, with approximately 84% as singletons. Sequenced material: PBMCs, taken around atezolizumab (anti-PD-L1) treatment. The receptor source for this set is a man aged 45-65 years with urothelial cancer.

DNA for the CDR3: TGTGCCAGCACCCTTTCTAGCGAGCAGTACTTC. This translates into CASTLSSEQYF. The gene calls are TRBV7-2 and TRBJ2-7; D remains unclear. The CDR3 is 11 residues long. The germline V gene encodes CDR1 SGHTA and CDR2 FQGNSA. V was pared by 7 bases and J by 6 bases, with 10 bases between.

The CDR3 DNA reads as TGTGCCAGCAGTTACGGTGGGGGGACTGCAGATACGCAGTATTTT. Protein sequence: CASSYGGGTADTQYF. The rearrangement links TRBV6-5 to TRBJ2-3, with D possibly being TRBD2 (6 bases). V was pared by 2 bases and J by 4 bases, with 13 bases between. CDR1 and CDR2 (germline): MNHEY, SVGAGI. This CDR3 is 15 amino acids long.

There are a few counts of this clone. The chain uses TRBV30 and TRBJ2-1, with D uncertain. CDR1 is GTSNPN, CDR2 SVGIG, per germline (reference sequence). V was shortened by 6 bases and J by 8 bases, with 23 bases between the two germline ends. This CDR3 comprises 15 residues. The CDR3 is CACNSGFRPQDEQFF. As DNA, the CDR3 is TGTGCCTGTAATAGTGGATTCAGGCCTCAGGATGAGCAGTTCTTC.

The gene calls are TRBV11-2 and TRBJ2-2; TRBD1 matches 11 bases. J lost 4 bases, V lost 5 bases, and 9 bases had no gene match. CDR1 is SGHAT, CDR2 FQNNGV, per germline. This CDR3 has 17 residues. The chain's CDR3 is CASSRTYGTGGTGELFF. CDR3 nucleotides: TGTGCCAGCAGCCGAACGTACGGGACAGGGGGCACCGGGGAGCTGTTTTTT.

This rearrangement joins TRBV4-3 to TRBJ2-1, with D possibly matching TRBD1 (6 bases). The CDR3 sequence is 17 residues long. The germline V and J ends were trimmed by 0 bases and 8 bases, with 20 bases remaining between them. Germline CDR1 is LGHNA and CDR2 is YSLEER. CDR3 loop: CASSQDRTGMVGDEQFF. Written as DNA, the CDR3 is TGCGCCAGCAGCCAAGACCGAACAGGGATGGTAGGGGATGAGCAGTTCTTC.